The 4 T cell receptor beta chains listed next were all sequenced from one sample in a study of T cells in Graves' hyperthyroidism and ophthalmopathy. Researchers took RNA transcripts and amplified the TCR beta CDR3 regions from them. The TCR CDR3 was amplified in a first-round RT-PCR using the HTBI primer set. MiXCR, run by TCRdb on the multiplex PCR reads, gives a single entry per CDR3 protein. This sample yields under 400,000 distinct CDR3 sequences, of which around 16% are seen a single time; around 35% belongs to the top ten. The source material was blood. These receptors came from a man between 25 and 39 years old with Graves' hyperthyroidism.

This clonotype came up many times. The chain combines TRBV18 with TRBJ2-1; 14 bases fit TRBD2. Germline lookup yields CDR1 KGHSH and CDR2 LQKENI. The CDR3 has 16 amino acids. The junction had 5 bases not matched to a gene; V was cut back by 4 bases and J by 6 bases. CDR3 loop: CASSRAGTSGSNEQFF. For the CDR3, the DNA is TGTGCCAGCTCACGAGCCGGGACTAGCGGGAGCAATGAGCAGTTCTTC. The full variable domain, its missing parts supplied by reference TRBV18 and TRBJ2-1, is NAGVMQNPRHLVRRRGQEARLRCSPMKGHSHVYWYRQLPEEGLKFMVYLQKENIIDESGMPKERFSAEFPKEGPSILRIQQVVRGDSAAYFCASSRAGTSGSNEQFFGPGTRLTVL.

As for this clonotype: A read error is possible here, since a much larger clone lies one base away. The gene calls are TRBV30 and TRBJ2-2, with D perhaps TRBD2 (6 bases). The CDR3 length is 14 residues. Germline V gene lookup returns CDR1 GTSNPN and CDR2 SVGIG (reference sequence). V lost 7 bases and J lost 3, with 15 bases in between. The CDR3 region is CASEPGVHTGELFF. CDR3 DNA: TGTGCCTCCGAGCCGGGAGTACACACCGGGGAGCTGTTTTTT.

On this clonotype: The conserved final phenylalanine or tryptophan is absent from the CDR3, which likely points to a read error. For the CDR3, the DNA is TGTGCCAGCAGTCCGCGGGCCACCTACGAGCAGTACCTC. Translating gives CASSPRATYEQYL. The J gene is TRBJ2-7, the V gene TRBV12-3 or TRBV12-4; a weak D match, TRBD2 (5 bases). The CDR3 covers 13 residues. Trimming shortened V by 5 bases and J by 2 bases, and 10 bases separated the two germline ends.

This clonotype has a count of ten or more. CDR3 loop: CASGGDSYEQYF. CDR3 DNA sequence: TGTGCCAGCGGCGGGGACTCCTACGAGCAGTACTTC. This chain joins TRBV3-1 and TRBJ2-7; tentatively, D is TRBD2 (6 bases). V was shortened by 8 bases and J by 0 bases, with 8 bases between the two germline ends. Germline V gene data show CDR1 as LGHDT and CDR2 as YNNKEL (reference sequence). This CDR3 is built from 12 residues.